What follows is one T cell receptor beta chain and its context. The entry originates in a study of blood T cell repertoires in COVID-19. Study context: Specimens from acute and convalescent COVID-19 originated in the United States, Italy and Spain. Sources were T cells, B-cell-depleted T cells, or PBMCs; the material itself was cDNA or gDNA.

Authors' methods: The authors estimated nucleated cell counts from reference gene primer amplification. Repertoires were generated with immunoSEQ multiplex PCR, while TCRdb's copy carries only in-frame clones and drops some. The DNA gave D and trimming, while V, J and clone size come from that table. Of about 75,000 clones in the sample, 79% are singletons; the top ten hold 5.4%. This TCR derives from a woman older than 75 with active or convalescent COVID-19. Source material: peripheral blood.

The CDR3 is CASSPGGSEAFF. The CDR3 nucleotides read TGTGCCAGCAGCCCTGGGGGGAGCGAAGCTTTCTTT. V gene TRBV14 combines with J gene TRBJ1-1; tentative D call: TRBD1 (5 bases). The length of the CDR3 is 12 residues. Trimming stripped 4 bases from V and 8 bases from J, with 11 bases between. Germline V gene lookup returns CDR1 SGHDN and CDR2 FVKESK.